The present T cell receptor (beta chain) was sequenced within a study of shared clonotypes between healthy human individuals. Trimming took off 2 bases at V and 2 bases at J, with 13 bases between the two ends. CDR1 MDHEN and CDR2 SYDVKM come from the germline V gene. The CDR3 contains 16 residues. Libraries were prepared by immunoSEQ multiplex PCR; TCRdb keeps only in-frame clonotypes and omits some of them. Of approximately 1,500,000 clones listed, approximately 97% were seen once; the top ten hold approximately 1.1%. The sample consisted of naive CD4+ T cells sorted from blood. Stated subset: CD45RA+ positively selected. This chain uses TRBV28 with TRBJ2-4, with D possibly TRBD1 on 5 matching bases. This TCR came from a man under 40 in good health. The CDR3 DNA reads TGTGCCAGCAGTTTACCCCTGAAGGGGACCAAAAACATTCAGTACTTC. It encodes CASSLPLKGTKNIQYF.